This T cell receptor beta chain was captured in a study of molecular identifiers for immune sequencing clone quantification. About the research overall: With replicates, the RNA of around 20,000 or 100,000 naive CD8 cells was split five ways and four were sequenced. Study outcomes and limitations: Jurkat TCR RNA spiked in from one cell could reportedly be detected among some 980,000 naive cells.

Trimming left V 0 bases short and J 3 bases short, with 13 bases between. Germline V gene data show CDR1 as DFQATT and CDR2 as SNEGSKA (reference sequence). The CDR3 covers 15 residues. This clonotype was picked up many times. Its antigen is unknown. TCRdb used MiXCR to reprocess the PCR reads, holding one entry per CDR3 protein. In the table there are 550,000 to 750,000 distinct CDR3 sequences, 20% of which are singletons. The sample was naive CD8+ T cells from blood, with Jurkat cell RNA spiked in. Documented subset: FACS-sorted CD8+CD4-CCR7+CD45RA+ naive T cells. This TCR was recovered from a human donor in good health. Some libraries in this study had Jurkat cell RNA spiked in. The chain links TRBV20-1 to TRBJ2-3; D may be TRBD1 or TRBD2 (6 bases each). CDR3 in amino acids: CSARDHRGLTDTQYF. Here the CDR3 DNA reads TGCAGTGCTAGAGATCATCGGGGGCTGACAGATACGCAGTATTTT.